Described below is a single TCR beta chain sequence and its context. Its antigen is currently unknown. V was cut by 0 bases and J by 2 bases, with 12 bases left in between. This CDR3 has 15 amino acids. The V gene's germline CDR1 is DFQATT and CDR2 SNEGSKA (reference sequence). This sample is drawn from a study of yellow fever vaccine responses in identical twins. Findings and limits, study-wide: The T cell response to vaccination in identical twins was reportedly partly convergent and partly personalized.

TCRdb passed the RT-PCR reads through MiXCR, listing each CDR3 protein once. The table has around 17,000 distinct CDR3 sequences, 82% seen once; the top ten hold about 1.8%. The sample was T cells from blood (PBMCs), unsorted or a sorted subset (not recorded which), taken before or after yellow fever vaccination (not recorded which). The receptor was isolated from a woman aged 18-35 years who received the yellow fever vaccine. This rearrangement joins TRBV20-1 to TRBJ2-3, with D hard to call. The chain's CDR3 is CSARDLRVSTDTQYF. The CDR3 nucleotides are TGCAGTGCTAGAGATCTTCGGGTTTCCACAGATACGCAGTATTTT.